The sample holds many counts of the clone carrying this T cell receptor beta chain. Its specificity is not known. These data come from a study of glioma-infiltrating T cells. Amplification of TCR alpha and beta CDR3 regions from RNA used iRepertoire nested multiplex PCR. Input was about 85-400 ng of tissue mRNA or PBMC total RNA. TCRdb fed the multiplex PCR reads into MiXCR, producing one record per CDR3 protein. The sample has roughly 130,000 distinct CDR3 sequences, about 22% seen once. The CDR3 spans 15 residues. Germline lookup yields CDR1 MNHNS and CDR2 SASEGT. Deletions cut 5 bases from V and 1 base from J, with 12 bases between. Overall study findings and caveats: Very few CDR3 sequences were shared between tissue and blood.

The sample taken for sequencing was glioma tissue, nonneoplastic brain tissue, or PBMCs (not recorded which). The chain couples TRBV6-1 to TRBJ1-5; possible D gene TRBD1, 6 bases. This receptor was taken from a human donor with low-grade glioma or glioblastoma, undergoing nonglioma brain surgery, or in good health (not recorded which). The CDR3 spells CASSPGQPSNQPQHF. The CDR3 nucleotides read TGTGCCAGCAGTCCTGGACAGCCCAGCAATCAGCCCCAGCATTTT.